This paragraph reports one TCR beta chain. These data are taken from a study of cytomegalovirus exposure and HLA in healthy donors. CDR3 length: 13 amino acids. V was clipped by 7 bases and J by 4 bases, with 8 bases between them. Germline V gene lookup returns CDR1 MNHEY and CDR2 SMNVEV (reference sequence). PCR amplification relied on 60 Vbeta primers (plus 13 Jbeta primers). TCRdb's copy holds only in-frame clones and misses some; the assay was immunoSEQ multiplex PCR. Among about 180,000 clones, 77% were seen once, and the ten largest hold roughly 1.4%. The chain couples TRBV27 to TRBJ1-6, with a possible D match to TRBD1 (5 bases). The sequence came from a man younger than 35 in good health and CMV-seronegative. The sequenced sample was PBMCs. CDR3 region: CASTKGYNSPLHF. DNA of the CDR3: TGTGCCAGCACCAAGGGGTATAATTCACCCCTCCACTTT.